Shown below are 8 T cell receptor beta chains from a single sample sequenced in a study of T cell responses to AZD1222 COVID-19 vaccine. Using immunoSEQ multiplex PCR, the repertoire was profiled, and TCRdb retains in-frame clones only, with some absent. The table records around 180,000 clones, about nine tenths of them present only once. The material sequenced was peripheral blood, taken on day 0 of AZD1222 vaccination. These receptors came from an adult in good health.

This clone was picked up one time. The chain's CDR3 is CASTVGGIHSYNEQFF. For the CDR3, the DNA is TGTGCCAGCACGGTGGGGGGAATTCACTCCTACAATGAGCAGTTCTTC. V usage is TRBV28 and J usage is TRBJ2-1; D perhaps matches TRBD2 (6 bases). Trimming shortened V by 7 bases and J by 0 bases, and 16 bases separated the two germline ends. The CDR3 runs 16 residues. Germline values: CDR1 MDHEN, CDR2 SYDVKM. Based on the CDR3 plus reference TRBV28 and TRBJ2-1, the full variable domain is DVKVTQSSRYLVKRTGEKVFLECVQDMDHENMFWYRQDPGLGLRLIYFSYDVKMKEKGDIPEGYSVSREKKERFSLILESASTNQTSMYLCASTVGGIHSYNEQFFGPGTRLTVL.

This clone was found once. V gene TRBV7-2 combines with J gene TRBJ1-5; 7 nucleotides match TRBD1. CDR3 length equals 14 residues. V lost 4 bases, J lost 2 bases, and 2 bases stayed unmatched. Germline V gene sequence: CDR1 SGHTA, CDR2 FQGNSA. Written as DNA, the CDR3 is TGTGCCAGCAGCTCCAGGGGGGGCAATCAGCCCCAGCATTTT. Translation: CASSSRGGNQPQHF.

The chain employs TRBV28 and TRBJ2-7; TRBD1 is a possible D gene (6 bases). There are 13 residues in the CDR3. Deletions cut 6 bases from V and 2 bases from J, with 11 bases between. CDR1 is MDHEN and CDR2 is SYDVKM in the germline V gene. The CDR3 sequence: CASSRQVTYEQYF. The CDR3 nucleotides read TGTGCCAGCAGCAGACAGGTTACCTACGAGCAGTACTTC.

The J gene is TRBJ1-2, the V gene TRBV19, with TRBD1 matching over 9 bases. V dropped 4 bases and J dropped 4; count of bases not matched to a gene: 4. The germline CDR1 and CDR2 sequences are LNHDA and SQIVND (reference sequence). CDR3 length: 14 amino acids. The DNA for the CDR3 is TGTGCCAGTAGTACCGGACAGGGGAGCTATGGCTACACCTTC. Amino acids: CASSTGQGSYGYTF. Using reference TRBV19 and TRBJ1-2 for the parts outside the CDR3, the full variable domain is DGGITQSPKYLFRKEGQNVTLSCEQNLNHDAMYWYRQDPGQGLRLIYYSQIVNDFQKGDIAEGYSVSREKKESFPLTVTSAQKNPTAFYLCASSTGQGSYGYTFGSGTRLTVV.

J is TRBJ2-7 and V is TRBV5-1; D unclear. The CDR3 has 15 residues. V was pared by 4 bases and J by 5 bases, with 19 bases between. Germline loops: CDR1 SGHRS, CDR2 YFSETQ. CDR3 protein: CASSVQFGSRNEQYF. CDR3 sequence (DNA): TGCGCCAGCAGCGTACAATTTGGCAGCCGGAACGAGCAGTACTTC. The full variable domain, in which reference TRBV5-1 and TRBJ2-7 provide the parts outside the CDR3, is KAGVTQTPRYLIKTRGQQVTLSCSPISGHRSVSWYQQTPGQGLQFLFEYFSETQRNKGNFPGRFSGRQFSNSRSEMNVSTLELGDSALYLCASSVQFGSRNEQYFGPGTRLTVT.

The chain has TRBV5-1 and TRBJ2-3; a possible D gene is TRBD2 (6 bases). Germline CDR1 and CDR2: SGHRS and YFSETQ. The length of the CDR3 is 14 residues. V gave up 3 bases and J gave up 2 bases, with 10 bases separating them. DNA of the CDR3: TGCGCCAGCAGCTGGGGGGACCCCACAGATACGCAGTATTTT. Protein product: CASSWGDPTDTQYF.

This rearrangement joins TRBV6-5 to TRBJ2-7; D is unresolved. Germline CDR1 MNHEY, CDR2 SVGAGI. V dropped 9 bases and J dropped 4 bases, with 16 bases sitting between them. The CDR3 totals 13 residues. The CDR3 bases are TGTGCCAGTTATGGTCTCGGATTTTACGAGCAGTACTTC. It encodes CASYGLGFYEQYF.

V is TRBV7-5 and J is TRBJ1-6. TRBV7-5 is designated a pseudogene. The CDR3 consists of 18 residues. CDR3 DNA sequence: TGTGTCAGAAGCTTTGAAGACAGTACTAGCTCCTATAATTCACCCCTCCACTTT. It is translated as CVRSFEDSTSSYNSPLHF.